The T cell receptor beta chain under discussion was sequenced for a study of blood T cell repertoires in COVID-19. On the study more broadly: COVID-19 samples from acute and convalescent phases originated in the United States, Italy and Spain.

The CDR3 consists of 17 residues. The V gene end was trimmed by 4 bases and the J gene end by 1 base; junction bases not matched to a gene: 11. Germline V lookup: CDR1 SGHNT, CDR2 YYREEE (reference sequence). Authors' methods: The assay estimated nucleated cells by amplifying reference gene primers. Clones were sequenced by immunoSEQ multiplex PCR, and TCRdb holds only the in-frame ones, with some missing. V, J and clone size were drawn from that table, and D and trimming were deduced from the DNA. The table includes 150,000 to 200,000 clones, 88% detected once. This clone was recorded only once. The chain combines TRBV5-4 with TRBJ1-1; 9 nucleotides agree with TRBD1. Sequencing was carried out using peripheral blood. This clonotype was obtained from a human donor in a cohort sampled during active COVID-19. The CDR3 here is CASSTGQGPRGNTEAFF. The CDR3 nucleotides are TGTGCCAGCAGCACAGGACAGGGGCCTCGCGGGAACACTGAAGCTTTCTTT.